These 8 T cell receptor beta chains came from one sample sequenced in a study of regulatory T cells in long-lasting Graves disease. The time point here: newly diagnosed GD, antithyroid drugs for less than 3 months. PBMCs provided the RNA from which the TCR library was made. CDR3-region Arm-PCR and iRepertoire HTBI primers produced the TCR beta libraries. TCRdb recomputed calls from the multiplex PCR reads with MiXCR, one row per CDR3 protein. The sample lists about 560,000 distinct CDR3 sequences; about 16% were seen once. These same data were also listed under a study on T cells in Graves' hyperthyroidism and ophthalmopathy.

Sample: peripheral blood mononuclear cells (PBMCs), taken at new diagnosis, from a patient treated with antithyroid drugs. All receptors derive from a man aged 18 to 35 with Graves disease.

There are many counts of this clonotype. J is TRBJ1-1 and V is TRBV6-1, with a tentative D call TRBD1 (6 bases). V lost 11 bases, J lost 4 bases, and 14 bases lay in between. The germline V gene encodes CDR1 MNHNS and CDR2 SASEGT. The CDR3 has 12 residues. CDR3 in amino acids: CAGGQGFTEAFF. In DNA, the CDR3 is TGTGCCGGGGGACAAGGATTCACTGAAGCTTTCTTT.

The rearrangement links TRBV3-1 to TRBJ2-7, with 9 positions matching TRBD1. Germline V CDR1 and CDR2: LGHDT, YNNKEL (reference sequence). V shed 1 base, J shed 8 bases, and the junction held 12 bases outside the gene matches. There are 16 residues in the CDR3. The DNA of the CDR3 is TGTGCCAGCAGCCAAGGGAGAAGGACAGGGGATTACAAGCAGTACTTC. Protein: CASSQGRRTGDYKQYF.

The chain joins TRBV20-1 to TRBJ2-3; TRBD2 matches 9 bases. The CDR3 is made up of 16 amino acids. Germline V gene lookup returns CDR1 DFQATT and CDR2 SNEGSKA (reference sequence). The junction had 13 bases not matched to a gene; V was cut back by 3 bases and J by 6 bases. The CDR3 reads CSASRRGRVLLDTQYF. The CDR3, as DNA: TGCAGTGCTAGTCGTCGCGGGAGGGTCCTTTTGGATACGCAGTATTTT.

This clonotype was seen a few times. The rearrangement joins TRBV19 to TRBJ2-7, with D perhaps matching TRBD2 (5 bases). This CDR3 is built from 15 residues. Germline CDR1 reads LNHDA; CDR2 reads SQIVND (reference sequence). Trimming removed 6 bases at V and 2 bases at J, with 17 bases between. This CDR3 reads CASSANSVGTYEQYF. The CDR3 coding sequence is TGTGCCAGTAGCGCCAATTCAGTCGGGACCTACGAGCAGTACTTC.

The gene calls are TRBV20-1 and TRBJ1-5; D perhaps matches TRBD1 (5 bases). Per the germline V gene, CDR1 is DFQATT and CDR2 is SNEGSKA (reference sequence). Deletions cut 3 bases from V and 5 bases from J, with 14 bases between. The CDR3 runs to 14 residues. The CDR3: CSARQGRADQPQHF. The CDR3, as DNA: TGCAGTGCTAGGCAGGGCCGAGCAGATCAGCCCCAGCATTTT.

The table lists this clonotype with many counts. At one end, the junction sequence differs from germline, possibly due to a read error. The rearrangement links TRBV5-1 to TRBJ2-2; D may be TRBD2 (5 bases). This CDR3 is built from 14 residues. Germline CDR1 SGHRS, CDR2 YFSETQ. The CDR3 DNA is TGTGCCAGCAGCTTAGGAGGGAACACCGGGGAGCTGTTTTTT. This sequence encodes CASSLGGNTGELFF.

This clonotype has more than one count but fewer than ten. The V gene is TRBV29-1, the J gene TRBJ2-4, with D perhaps matching TRBD1 (6 bases). Germline V gene data show CDR1 as SQVTM and CDR2 as ANQGSEA. The V end lost 7 bases, the J end lost 0 bases, and 16 bases lay between the germline ends. The CDR3 totals 15 residues. CDR3 DNA sequence: TGCAGCGCCACGACAGGCGCGCTAGCCAAAAACATTCAGTACTTC. Its protein is CSATTGALAKNIQYF.

The chain employs TRBV25-1 and TRBJ2-5; D may correspond to TRBD1 or TRBD2 (5 bases each). The CDR3 contains 15 residues. The ends were cut back, 4 bases at V and 5 bases at J, with 17 bases in the middle. Germline V lookup: CDR1 MGHDK, CDR2 SYGVNS. CDR3 DNA: TGTGCCAGCAGTGGTGGGCAGGGTTGGGGGGAGACCCAGTACTTC. Its translation: CASSGGQGWGETQYF.